The sequence of this T cell receptor (beta chain) was determined in a study of T cells in Graves' hyperthyroidism and ophthalmopathy. Study background: The initial diagnosis was the point when peripheral blood was collected, ahead of any treatment. General study results and limits: Most clonotypes that expanded in the thyroid above 0.001 also showed up in blood. Ophthalmopathy was predicted by the model a median of 6.5 months ahead of onset.

Each patient was aged 18 to 65 and had newly diagnosed hyperthyroidism of under 2 months' duration. As regards this clonotype: What it recognizes is unknown.

Trimming left V 5 bases short and J 3 bases short, with 14 bases between. The CDR3 has 15 residues. Germline-derived CDR1 and CDR2 are PRHDT and FYEKMQ (reference sequence). Authors of the study amplified TCR beta CDR3 regions from RNA transcripts. A first-round RT-PCR of the TCR CDR3 used the HTBI primer set. MiXCR was run by TCRdb on the multiplex PCR reads, yielding one entry per CDR3 protein. The table has about 360,000 distinct CDR3 sequences, 20% to 30% seen once. Sequencing used blood. The clonotype originates from a man aged 45-65 years with Graves' hyperthyroidism. The chain is built from TRBV13 and TRBJ2-1; TRBD2 is a possible D gene (6 bases). Here the CDR3 reads CASSTGTGLYNEQFF. CDR3 sequence (DNA): TGTGCCAGCAGCACCGGGACTGGACTCTACAATGAGCAGTTCTTC.